These 10 T cell receptor beta chains were sequenced from one sample in a study of OX40 agonist ivuxolimab in advanced cancers. Some clones are missing from TCRdb's copy, which holds only in-frame ones; the method was immunoSEQ multiplex PCR. The sample includes about 110,000 clones, 91% of them seen just once. Sequenced material: CD4+ or CD8+ T cells sorted from blood, taken in a trial of the OX40 agonist ivuxolimab. The receptors were sampled from an adult with an advanced solid tumor such as melanoma, head and neck, liver or kidney cancer.

This clone was detected only once. V and J are TRBV5-6 and TRBJ1-4; TRBD1 matches at 10 bases. This CDR3 is built from 19 residues. V gave up 6 bases and J gave up 8 bases; unmatched junction bases: 22. Germline V CDR1 and CDR2: SGHDT, YYEEEE. CDR3 DNA: TGTGCCAGCACCCGGCTGGTTGAGACAGGGGGCTCACTGAGGGAAAAACTGTTTTTT. As protein: CASTRLVETGGSLREKLFF.

The CDR3 sequence is CASSGQPYEQYF. CDR3 nucleotides: TGTGCCAGCAGTGGGCAGCCATACGAGCAGTACTTC. J is TRBJ2-7 and V is TRBV6-4; D remains ambiguous. The CDR3 sequence is 12 residues long. Trimming stripped 4 bases from V and 4 bases from J, with 8 bases between. The germline V gene encodes CDR1 MRHNA and CDR2 SNTAGT.

This clone occurred once. Germline is not matched at one junction end, which may reflect a read error. This sequence joins TRBV19 and TRBJ1-5; D remains ambiguous. The germline V gene encodes CDR1 LNHDA and CDR2 SQIVND (reference sequence). This CDR3 has 13 residues. CDR3: CASSIGNNQPQHF. As DNA, the CDR3 is TGTGCCAGCAGTATAGGTAACAATCAGCCCCAGCATTTT.

The chain combines TRBV21-1 with TRBJ2-7; TRBD2 was called by the table and not checked on the DNA. TRBV21-1 is assigned pseudogene status. The CDR3 length is 16 residues. The CDR3 region is CASSKARLGGNYEQYF. Written as DNA, the CDR3 is TGTGCCAGCAGCAAAGCCCGACTAGGCGGGAACTACGAGCAGTACTTC.

The CDR3 DNA reads TGTGCCAGCAGTGTGGATTATACGGGGTTAGAAGCTTTCTTT. Translated: CASSVDYTGLEAFF. This chain joins TRBV6-1 and TRBJ1-1; D unresolved. Trimming left V 4 bases short and J 8 bases short, with 17 bases between. Germline lookup yields CDR1 MNHNS and CDR2 SASEGT. This CDR3 contains 14 residues.

V is TRBV6-1 and J is TRBJ2-4, with TRBD2 matching 7 bases. The germline V gene has CDR1 MNHNS and CDR2 SASEGT. The CDR3 is made up of 15 amino acids. The V and J ends lost 7 bases and 4 bases, in that order; junction bases with no gene match: 10. The CDR3 is CASNGEGGFKNIQYF. In DNA, the CDR3 is TGTGCCAGCAATGGGGAGGGCGGCTTTAAAAACATTCAGTACTTC.

This clone was seen a single time. The chain links TRBV2 to TRBJ2-5; possibly TRBD1 for D (6 bases). In germline, CDR1 is SNHLY, CDR2 FYNNEI. V lost 4 bases, J lost 4 bases, and 16 bases lay in between. The CDR3 runs 15 residues. Here the CDR3 DNA reads TGTGCCAGCAGTGGGGGACACTCCCGGACAGAGACCCAGTACTTC. As protein: CASSGGHSRTETQYF.

The V gene is TRBV19, the J gene TRBJ2-3, with D tentatively TRBD2 (5 bases). Trimming cost V 1 base and J 8 bases, with 7 bases left between them. Germline V gene data show CDR1 as LNHDA and CDR2 as SQIVND (reference sequence). The CDR3 extends over 12 amino acids. The CDR3 DNA reads TGTGCCAGTAGTATAGGTGGAGGTACGCAGTATTTT. This translates into CASSIGGGTQYF.

The chain employs TRBV6-5 and TRBJ2-2, with D possibly being TRBD2 (6 bases). This CDR3 region has 16 residues. Germline V gives CDR1 MNHEY, CDR2 SVGAGI. The V end was cut by 4 bases, the J end by 4 bases, with 16 bases between. The CDR3 sequence is CASSSRTISGTGELFF. The DNA of the CDR3 is TGTGCCAGCAGTTCTCGGACTATATCAGGCACCGGGGAGCTGTTTTTT.

The chain carries TRBV7-9 and TRBJ1-3, with no clear D. CDR3 length: 14 amino acids. Per germline, CDR1 SEHNR and CDR2 FQNEAQ (reference sequence). The germline V and J ends were trimmed by 4 bases and 0 bases, with 7 bases remaining between them. The CDR3 DNA follows: TGTGCCAGCAGCTCGACGGACTCTGGAAACACCATATATTTT. Translated, it gives CASSSTDSGNTIYF. The whole variable domain, remainder taken from reference TRBV7-9 and TRBJ1-3, is DTGVSQNPRHKITKRGQNVTFRCDPISEHNRLYWYRQTLGQGPEFLTYFQNEAQLEKSRLLSDRFSAERPKGSFSTLEIQRTEQGDSAMYLCASSSTDSGNTIYFGEGSWLTVV.